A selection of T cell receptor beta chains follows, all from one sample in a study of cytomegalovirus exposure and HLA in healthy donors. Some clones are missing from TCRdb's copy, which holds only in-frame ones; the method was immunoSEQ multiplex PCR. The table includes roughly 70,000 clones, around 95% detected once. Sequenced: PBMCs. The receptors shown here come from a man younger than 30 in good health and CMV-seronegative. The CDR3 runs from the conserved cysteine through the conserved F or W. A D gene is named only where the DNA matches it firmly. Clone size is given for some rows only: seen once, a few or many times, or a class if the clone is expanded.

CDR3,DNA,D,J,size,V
CASSLASEGRLNEQFF,TGTGCCAGCAGCTTGGCGTCGGAGGGGAGGTTGAATGAGCAGTTCTTC,NA,TRBJ2-1,once,TRBV5-6
CASSSFPRLAGLTDTQYF,TGTGCCAGCAGCTCCTTCCCCAGACTAGCGGGGCTCACAGATACGCAGTATTTT,TRBD2,TRBJ2-3,NA,TRBV11-2
CASSQEGGRMNTEAFF,TGCGCCAGCAGCCAAGAGGGGGGGAGGATGAACACTGAAGCTTTCTTT,NA,TRBJ1-1,once,TRBV4-3
CASSLNSGLQTGELFF,TGCGCCAGCAGCTTGAATAGCGGGTTGCAGACCGGGGAGCTGTTTTTT,TRBD2,TRBJ2-2,NA,TRBV5-1
CASSTSGQSEAFF,TGTGCCAGCAGTACCTCGGGACAGTCTGAAGCTTTCTTT,TRBD1,TRBJ1-1,NA,TRBV6-6
CAWSVLSDEQYF,TGTGCCTGGAGTGTCCTTTCGGACGAGCAGTACTTC,NA,TRBJ2-7,NA,TRBV30
CASRYEAFF,TGTGCCAGCAGATATGAAGCTTTCTTT,NA,TRBJ1-1,NA,TRBV9
CASSRLMGLEQFF,TGTGCCAGCAGCCGGCTAATGGGGCTTGAGCAGTTCTTC,NA,TRBJ2-1,NA,TRBV14
CASSFSGTGRTEAFF,TGTGCCAGCAGCTTCTCAGGGACAGGTCGTACTGAAGCTTTCTTT,TRBD1,TRBJ1-1,NA,TRBV5-5
CASSLPGQGAKVNYEQYF,TGTGCCAGCAGCCTTCCGGGACAGGGGGCGAAGGTAAACTACGAGCAGTACTTC,TRBD1,TRBJ2-7,NA,TRBV13
CAWSGSASGGTGELFF,TGTGCCTGGAGTGGGTCGGCTAGCGGGGGTACCGGGGAGCTGTTTTTT,TRBD2,TRBJ2-2,once,TRBV30
CASSSVLAGAENSYEQYF,TGTGCCAGCAGCTCAGTGCTAGCGGGGGCCGAAAACTCCTACGAGCAGTACTTC,TRBD2,TRBJ2-7,NA,TRBV7-6
CASSYGLLADTGELFF,TGTGCCAGCAGCTACGGTCTCCTAGCTGACACCGGGGAGCTGTTTTTT,NA,TRBJ2-2,NA,TRBV7-2
CASSFSPSNTGELFF,TGTGCCAGCAGTTTTTCACCCAGTAACACCGGGGAGCTGTTTTTT,NA,TRBJ2-2,NA,TRBV27
CASSLVTGSGAFF,TGCGCCAGCAGCTTGGTAACGGGGAGTGGAGCTTTCTTT,NA,TRBJ1-1,NA,TRBV5-1
CASSWQGSNTGELFF,TGTGCCAGCAGCTGGCAGGGGTCGAACACCGGGGAGCTGTTTTTT,NA,TRBJ2-2,NA,TRBV7-9
CASSYGDRDGYTF,TGTGCCAGCAGTTACGGGGACAGGGATGGCTACACCTTC,TRBD1,TRBJ1-2,NA,TRBV6-5
CAWSGQGGTDTQYF,TGTGCCTGGAGTGGACAGGGAGGCACAGATACGCAGTATTTT,TRBD1,TRBJ2-3,once,TRBV30
CASGTGINEKLFF,TGTGCCAGCGGGACAGGAATAAATGAAAAACTGTTTTTT,TRBD1,TRBJ1-4,NA,TRBV7-2
CASSLVGRRNTEAFF,TGTGCCAGCAGCTTAGTGGGGAGAAGAAACACTGAAGCTTTCTTT,NA,TRBJ1-1,NA,TRBV7-9
CASSLSGGEKLFF,TGTGCCAGCAGTTTATCGGGGGGTGAAAAACTGTTTTTT,NA,TRBJ1-4,NA,TRBV27
CASSTLLAGIYNEQFF,TGTGCCAGCAGTACTTTACTAGCGGGGATTTACAATGAGCAGTTCTTC,TRBD2,TRBJ2-1,once,TRBV6-6
CASSAPRASGGPSTDTQYF,TGTGCCAGCAGCGCCCCGAGGGCTAGCGGGGGGCCCAGCACAGATACGCAGTATTTT,TRBD2,TRBJ2-3,NA,TRBV7-2
CASSPNPPPLGPEAFF,TGTGCCAGCAGCCCCAATCCTCCCCCTTTGGGGCCTGAAGCTTTCTTT,NA,TRBJ1-1,NA,TRBV5-8
CASSVPFSNEKLFF,TGTGCCAGCAGCGTCCCGTTTTCTAATGAAAAACTGTTTTTT,NA,TRBJ1-4,NA,TRBV7-9
CASSLGGRETQYF,TGTGCCAGCAGCTTAGGAGGGAGAGAGACCCAGTACTTC,NA,TRBJ2-5,NA,TRBV7-9
CASSPGDTQPQHF,TGTGCCAGCTCACCAGGGGACACTCAGCCCCAGCATTTT,NA,TRBJ1-5,NA,TRBV18
CASSLGPDRGQEQYF,TGTGCCAGCAGCCTAGGCCCGGACAGGGGGCAAGAGCAGTACTTC,TRBD1,TRBJ2-7,NA,TRBV13
CASNERGFTDTQYF,TGCGCCAGCAACGAGAGGGGGTTCACAGATACGCAGTATTTT,NA,TRBJ2-3,NA,TRBV5-1
CAWSAPGQRTDTQYF,TGTGCCTGGAGTGCGCCGGGACAGCGCACAGATACGCAGTATTTT,TRBD1,TRBJ2-3,NA,TRBV30
CAGTPGGYGYTF,TGTGCCGGTACCCCGGGGGGGTATGGCTACACCTTC,NA,TRBJ1-2,NA,TRBV2
CASSHTDNPEAFF,TGCGCCAGCAGCCATACGGACAACCCCGAAGCTTTCTTT,NA,TRBJ1-1,NA,TRBV4-3
CASSPGDGYTF,TGTGCCAGCAGCCCAGGGGATGGCTACACCTTC,NA,TRBJ1-2,NA,TRBV27
CASSFSTSGQETQYF,TGCGCCAGCAGCTTTTCGACTAGCGGCCAAGAGACCCAGTACTTC,TRBD2,TRBJ2-5,NA,TRBV5-1
CASSYGPGQTYEQYF,TGTGCCAGCAGTTACGGCCCCGGACAGACCTACGAGCAGTACTTC,NA,TRBJ2-7,NA,TRBV6-5
CASTSGVGMNTEAFF,TGTGCCAGCACCTCCGGGGTGGGGATGAACACTGAAGCTTTCTTT,NA,TRBJ1-1,once,TRBV28